The rows below give T cell receptor beta chains drawn from one sample of a study of shared clonotypes between healthy human individuals. TCRdb's copy holds only in-frame clones and misses some; the assay was immunoSEQ multiplex PCR. The top ten clones hold roughly 0.34% of a sample with some 2,500,000 clones, just under 95% of them seen once. What was sequenced was naive CD4+ T cells from PBMCs. The receptor source for this set is a man younger than 30 in good health. Some clones in this sample may be carry-over from other donors' samples. CDR3s include the opening cysteine and the closing phenylalanine or tryptophan. Fields, in order: clone size, J gene, D gene, V gene, CDR3 DNA, CDR3 protein. The D gene is left open where the match is weak. The size field is filled for only some rows; it gives once, few, many or a size class.

few,TRBJ2-3,NA,TRBV18,TGTGCCAGCTCACCGACCCCAGATACGCAGTATTTT,CASSPTPDTQYF
NA,TRBJ2-3,NA,TRBV9,TGTGCCAGCAGCGTAGTGGTCAGGGCTGATACGCAGTATTTT,CASSVVVRADTQYF
NA,TRBJ2-7,TRBD1,TRBV4-1,TGCGCCAGCAGCATCAGACAGGGAGTGGGCTACGAGCAGTACTTC,CASSIRQGVGYEQYF
NA,TRBJ2-1,TRBD2,TRBV7-2,TGTGCCAGCAGCCCGCCCCGGGCGGGAGGACGGGAGCAGTTCTTC,CASSPPRAGGREQFF
NA,TRBJ2-5,NA,TRBV19,TGTGCCAGTAGTATAAAGGGGGCCGGGGGAGAGACCCAGTACTTC,CASSIKGAGGETQYF
NA,TRBJ2-1,NA,TRBV6-1,TGTGCCAGCAGTCTGGTTGTGGTCAATGAGCAGTTCTTC,CASSLVVVNEQFF
NA,TRBJ2-7,TRBD1,TRBV29-1,TGCAGCGTATCGACAGGGAGCTACGAGCAGTACTTC,CSVSTGSYEQYF
NA,TRBJ2-7,TRBD2,TRBV4-2,TGTGCCAGCAGCCAAGAAGGTTCAGGAAGCGGGAGCTCCTACGAGCAGTACTTC,CASSQEGSGSGSSYEQYF
NA,TRBJ2-3,TRBD2,TRBV9,TGTGCCAGCAGCCCCCGCGATAGCGGGAGTGGAGGTACGCAGTATTTT,CASSPRDSGSGGTQYF
NA,TRBJ2-2,TRBD2,TRBV4-1,TGCGCCAGCAGCCAGCTAGCGGGAGCGAACACCGGGGAGCTGTTTTTT,CASSQLAGANTGELFF
NA,TRBJ2-5,NA,TRBV6-6,TGTGCCAGCAGTTTTCCCACGTACCAAGAGACCCAGTACTTC,CASSFPTYQETQYF
NA,TRBJ2-7,TRBD1,TRBV11-2,TGTGCCAGCAGCTTAGGGGACAGGGGCTACGAGCAGTACTTC,CASSLGDRGYEQYF
NA,TRBJ2-1,NA,TRBV6-5,TGTGCCAGCAGTTACTTTGGCGGGATGTCATACAATGAGCAGTTCTTC,CASSYFGGMSYNEQFF
NA,TRBJ2-7,NA,TRBV11-1,TGTGCCAGCAGCTTAGTCCCGACGGGCGAGCAGTACTTC,CASSLVPTGEQYF
NA,TRBJ1-2,NA,TRBV19,TGTGCCAGTAGTCCGGGAAACTATGGCTACACCTTC,CASSPGNYGYTF
NA,TRBJ2-5,NA,TRBV6-5,TGTGCCAGCAGTCCTGGATGGACCGTCCAAGAGACCCAGTACTTC,CASSPGWTVQETQYF
NA,TRBJ1-4,TRBD1,TRBV30,TGTGCCTGGAGTGGGGACAGGGGACTTAATGAAAAACTGTTTTTT,CAWSGDRGLNEKLFF
NA,TRBJ1-2,NA,TRBV5-4,TGTGCCAGCAGCTTGGGGCAGGCCGGGGACTATGGCTACACCTTC,CASSLGQAGDYGYTF
once,TRBJ2-1,TRBD1,TRBV19,TGTGCCAGTAGTAAGGGGACAGTCTACAATGAGCAGTTCTTC,CASSKGTVYNEQFF
NA,TRBJ1-4,TRBD1,TRBV18,TGTGCCAGCTCCCCGGGACAGGGGGGCCTGGGACTGTTTTTT,CASSPGQGGLGLFF
NA,TRBJ2-2,NA,TRBV9,TGTGCCAGCAGCCAGACAGAAAGGGAGCTGTTTTTT,CASSQTERELFF
NA,TRBJ2-7,NA,TRBV5-1,TGCGCCAGTAACCCGGACAGAGGGAGGGGCGAGCAGTACTTC,CASNPDRGRGEQYF
NA,TRBJ2-7,NA,TRBV2,TGTGCCAGCAGTGACCCCCCCGGGGTCGGGGCAACTGCCTACGAGCAGTACTTC,CASSDPPGVGATAYEQYF
once,TRBJ2-3,NA,TRBV6-4,TGTGCCAGCAGTGATTTCCCCTATAGCGCGACTAGCACAGATACGCAGTATTTT,CASSDFPYSATSTDTQYF
NA,TRBJ2-1,TRBD1,TRBV4-1,TGCGCCAGCAGCGACCGGACAGGAGATTACAATGAGCAGTTCTTC,CASSDRTGDYNEQFF
NA,TRBJ1-2,NA,TRBV5-1,TGCGCCAGCAGCTTGCACGCTCTAGGGGAGGGCAGCTACACCTTC,CASSLHALGEGSYTF
NA,TRBJ2-3,TRBD2,TRBV5-6,TGTGCCAGCATCGAAGCGGGGCTAGATGGAAATACGCAGTATTTT,CASIEAGLDGNTQYF
NA,TRBJ2-1,TRBD2,TRBV2,TGTGCCAGCAGTGTTGGATTAGCGGGAGGTTACAATGAGCAGTTCTTC,CASSVGLAGGYNEQFF
once,TRBJ2-5,TRBD1,TRBV27,TGTGCCAGCAGCCTCTCGGACAGGGGAGGGGAGACCCAGTACTTC,CASSLSDRGGETQYF
NA,TRBJ2-1,TRBD2,TRBV5-1,TGCGCCAGCAGCTTTCGGGGAGGGAGTTACAATGAGCAGTTCTTC,CASSFRGGSYNEQFF
NA,TRBJ2-2,NA,TRBV2,TGTGCCAGCAGTGAATCTGCGTTCCTTACCGGGGAGCTGTTTTTT,CASSESAFLTGELFF
NA,TRBJ2-3,NA,TRBV28,TGTGCCAGCAGTTCCCCCTCGACAACTAGCACAGATACGCAGTATTTT,CASSSPSTTSTDTQYF
NA,TRBJ1-2,NA,TRBV5-1,TGCGCCAGCAGCTTGGAAGTTGCAGGGACCTATGGCTACACCTTC,CASSLEVAGTYGYTF
NA,TRBJ1-3,NA,TRBV4-1,TGCGCCAGCATTGGTCGGGGTGACTCTGGAAACACCATATATTTT,CASIGRGDSGNTIYF
NA,TRBJ1-6,NA,TRBV6-5,TGTGCCAGCAGTTACGGGGTCACGGTGTATAATTCACCCCTCCACTTT,CASSYGVTVYNSPLHF
few,TRBJ1-5,NA,TRBV28,TGTGCCAGCAGTTCACCCAGCAATCAGCCCCAGCATTTT,CASSSPSNQPQHF
NA,TRBJ2-7,NA,TRBV28,TGTGCCAGCAGTTTGGGGGGACACCCGACCTACGAGCAGTACTTC,CASSLGGHPTYEQYF
NA,TRBJ1-5,TRBD1,TRBV5-6,TGTGCCAGCAGCTGGGCCGGGACAGATAATCAGCCCCAGCATTTT,CASSWAGTDNQPQHF
NA,TRBJ2-6,NA,TRBV11-3,TGTGCCAGCAGCCCTACCTCTGGGGCCAACGTCCTGACTTTC,CASSPTSGANVLTF
NA,TRBJ1-6,TRBD1,TRBV28,TGTGCCAACCAAAGACAGGGCTCCTATAATTCACCCCTCCACTTT,CANQRQGSYNSPLHF
NA,TRBJ2-1,TRBD2,TRBV18,TGTGCCAGCTCACTCCTAGCGGGAGGGTTCGATGAGCAGTTCTTC,CASSLLAGGFDEQFF
NA,TRBJ2-7,TRBD2,TRBV5-1,TGCGCCAGCAGCAGGACTAGCGGGGACGAGCAGTACTTC,CASSRTSGDEQYF
NA,TRBJ2-2,NA,TRBV15,TGTGCCACCAGCAGGACGGGGGAGCTGTTTTTT,CATSRTGELFF
NA,TRBJ1-1,TRBD1,TRBV5-1,TGCGCCAGCAGCTACTCCGGGACAGGGGACACTGAAGCTTTCTTT,CASSYSGTGDTEAFF
NA,TRBJ2-5,NA,TRBV7-2,TGTGCCAGCAGCTTAGCGGTACAGGTGGGGGAGACCCAGTACTTC,CASSLAVQVGETQYF
NA,TRBJ2-6,NA,TRBV6-1,TGTGCCAGCAGTGAGAGAACAGGGCGAAGGACTGGGGCCAACGTCCTGACTTTC,CASSERTGRRTGANVLTF
NA,TRBJ1-1,NA,TRBV28,TGTGCCAGCAGTTTATCCGGGGTAAGGAACACTGAAGCTTTCTTT,CASSLSGVRNTEAFF
once,TRBJ2-7,TRBD1,TRBV19,TGTGCCAGTAGTATTCGGACAGGGAGGTACGAGCAGTACTTC,CASSIRTGRYEQYF
few,TRBJ1-1,TRBD1,TRBV19,TGTGCCAGTAGTACGACAGGGGGGACTGAAGCTTTCTTT,CASSTTGGTEAFF
NA,TRBJ1-4,NA,TRBV7-9,TGTGCCAGCAGCTTAGGGTTATCGGGAGAAAAACTGTTTTTT,CASSLGLSGEKLFF
NA,TRBJ1-2,TRBD1,TRBV5-1,TGCGCCAGCAGCTTGGGGGGACAGCAAAACTATGGCTACACCTTC,CASSLGGQQNYGYTF
NA,TRBJ1-5,NA,TRBV19,TGTGCCAGTAGTATAGAGGTTGTGAGACAGCCCCAGCATTTT,CASSIEVVRQPQHF
NA,TRBJ2-3,TRBD1,TRBV14,TGTGCCAGCAGCCTCGACAGGGCGACAGATACGCAGTATTTT,CASSLDRATDTQYF
few,TRBJ1-5,TRBD1,TRBV30,TGTGCCTGGAGAAGGACAGGAAATCAGCCCCAGCATTTT,CAWRRTGNQPQHF
NA,TRBJ1-1,NA,TRBV28,TGTGCCAGCAGTTCCCGAACGGCGGGGAAAACTGAAGCTTTCTTT,CASSSRTAGKTEAFF
once,TRBJ1-1,NA,TRBV5-8,TGTGCCAGCAGCTTGGTCGGGAGTGTGGCTTTCTTT,CASSLVGSVAFF
NA,TRBJ2-1,NA,TRBV28,TGTGCCAGCAGTATCCAGGGCGAGCAGTTCTTC,CASSIQGEQFF
NA,TRBJ1-2,NA,TRBV27,TGTGCCAGCAGTTTCAATGGAGCTAACTATGGCTACACCTTC,CASSFNGANYGYTF
NA,TRBJ2-5,NA,TRBV18,TGTGCCAGCTCACCACGGGGGGCGGAGACCCAGTACTTC,CASSPRGAETQYF
once,TRBJ2-7,TRBD2,TRBV7-2,TGTGCCAGCAGCCCAGGCGGGCTAGCGGGCTTATACGAGCAGTACTTC,CASSPGGLAGLYEQYF